This TCR beta chain derives from a study of Ad26.COV2.S vaccination and SARS-CoV-2 variants (dated by TCRdb to the early 2020s). Study-wide context: Vaccine-arm donors came from COV1001, a multicentre, randomized, double-blind, placebo-controlled phase I-IIa trial of Ad26.COV2.S in healthy adults. Dosing of Ad26.COV2.S was intramuscular, at either 5x10^10 or 1x10^11 viral particles, delivered as one shot or as two shots spaced 56 days apart. Blinding of investigators to trial group allocation was maintained during experiments and outcome assessment. The specificity and breadth of SARS-CoV-2-reactive T cell receptors after Ad26.COV2.S vaccination were assessed by TCRbeta repertoire sequencing. Trial participants were randomized into five groups of five, in which low-dose or high-dose Ad26.COV2.S was given once or twice, or placebo was given on both occasions. A total of roughly 30 samples were included in the TCR-sequenced set, comprising roughly 19 Ad26.COV2.S vaccine recipients, 5 placebo recipients and 8 SARS-CoV-2 convalescent individuals. General conclusions and limits of the study: Higher spike-specific TCR breadth was observed in Ad26.COV2.S recipients than in placebo recipients (P = 0.0014). Comparing responses between vaccine doses or regimens was not something the study was powered to do. The authors noted that total T cell responses may have been underestimated by the TCR breadth and depth analyses. After vaccination, spike-specific CD8+ and CD4+ T cell responses were reported to show substantial breadth. Vaccine and placebo recipients had similar non-spike TCR breadth, a finding consistent with the vaccine containing only spike.

The immunoSEQ Assay was the method used to sequence TCRbeta CDR3 regions. After extraction, genomic DNA underwent amplification by bias-controlled multiplex PCR, followed by high-throughput sequencing. The published analysis was carried out like this. To quantify the absolute abundance of every unique TCRbeta CDR3 region, sequences were collapsed and filtered. T cell fraction was estimated by normalization of TCRbeta template counts to usable DNA, with usable DNA being measured through amplification of reference genes present in all nucleated cells. Repertoire TCRs were annotated as SARS-CoV-2-specific when V gene, CDR3 amino acid sequence and J gene were exactly matched to a known reactive TCR set. The reference SARS-CoV-2 TCR set was derived from MIRA and filtered for enrichment in COVID-19-positive ImmuneCODE repertoires, a step that removed public or cross-reactive TCRs. Using the MIRA antigens, annotated TCRs were further analysed by specific ORF or by position within an ORF. Depth was the summed frequency of annotated unique rearrangements, while breadth was defined as annotated unique rearrangements over total unique productive rearrangements. Two-sided Wilcoxon rank-sum tests were used to compare TCR breadth between groups. TCRdb retrieved this table from immuneACCESS and kept in-frame rearrangements only. Not all clones are present; in checked studies, unresolved V genes account for under half, and no reason is known for the remainder. V, J and clone size are taken as reported in that table, and D and trimming were inferred from the DNA itself. This sample has 320,000 or so clones in its table, and roughly 88% of those were observed once. Over 5% of the sample belongs to the ten largest clones.

A note on this clone: The antigen it recognizes is unknown. No base-level quality is on record; no much larger clone is a single base apart.

What this sample's treatment or condition label stands for: roughly 18 received Ad26.COV2.S at low or high dose, single or two shots; 5 received placebo; per-sample allocation not given. Repertoires of vaccine and placebo recipients were sequenced from samples collected on day 63 after the first injection. Between 29 July and 7 August 2020, Cohort 1b enrolled about two dozen adults aged 18-55 years at one site in Boston, USA. As a vaccine, Ad26.COV2.S was a replication-incompetent adenovirus type 26 vector that expressed a prefusion-stabilized SARS-CoV-2 spike protein derived from the original Wuhan strain. V is cut by 7 bases and J by 0 bases, and the space between the germline ends is 17 bases. In the germline V gene, CDR1 corresponds to SGHRS and CDR2 to YFSETQ. The CDR3 spans 15 residues, from the cysteine through the phenylalanine. The sequence is cut down to CDR3 DNA, 45 bases in frame from base 1.

The source material was peripheral blood, sampled in a trial of Ad26.COV2.S vaccine versus placebo. This sequence uses TRBV5-1 and TRBJ2-7, with TRBD1 tentatively as D gene (6 bases match). This clonotype was sampled from a person aged 18-60 years who received the Ad26.COV2.S COVID-19 vaccine or a placebo. The CDR3: CASWVGGESSYEQYF. The base sequence is TGCGCCAGCTGGGTAGGGGGTGAGAGCTCCTACGAGCAGTACTTC.